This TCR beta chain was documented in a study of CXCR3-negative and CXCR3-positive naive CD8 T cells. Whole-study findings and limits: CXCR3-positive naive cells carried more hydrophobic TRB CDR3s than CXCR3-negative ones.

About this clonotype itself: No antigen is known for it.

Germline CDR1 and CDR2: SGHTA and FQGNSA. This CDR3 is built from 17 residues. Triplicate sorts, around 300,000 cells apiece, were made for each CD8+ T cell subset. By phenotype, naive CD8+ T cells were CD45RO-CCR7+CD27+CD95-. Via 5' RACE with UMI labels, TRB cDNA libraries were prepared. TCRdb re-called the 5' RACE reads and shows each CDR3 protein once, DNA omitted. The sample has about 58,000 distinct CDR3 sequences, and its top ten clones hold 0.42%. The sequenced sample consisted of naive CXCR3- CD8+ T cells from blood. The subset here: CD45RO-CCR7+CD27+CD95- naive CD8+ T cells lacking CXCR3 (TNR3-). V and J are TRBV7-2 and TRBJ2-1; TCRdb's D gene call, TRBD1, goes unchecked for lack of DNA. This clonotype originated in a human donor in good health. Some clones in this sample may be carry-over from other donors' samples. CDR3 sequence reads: CANSLALGGSAYNEQFF.